The entry below gives a single T cell receptor (beta chain) sequence along with its context. Its antigen is unidentified. V lost 4 bases, J lost 2 bases, and 12 bases lay in between. CDR1 and CDR2 from the germline V gene are WSHSY and SAAADI. CDR3 length equals 14 residues. These data belong to a study of CD8+CD57+ T cells in acquired aplastic anemia. Overall study: There were roughly 10 million reads, on average, for CD4+ cells from healthy donors.

The template for TCR beta VDJ and CDR3 sequence profiling was genomic DNA. TCRdb re-called the reads through MiXCR, storing one row per CDR3 protein. The sample carries some 170,000 distinct CDR3 sequences, roughly 48% recorded once. Study-level results: Roughly 29 was the count of CD8+ CDR3 sequences that patients shared with controls.

Sequencing input: sorted CD4+, CD8+, or CD8+CD57+ T cells (not recorded which) from PBMCs. The J gene is TRBJ2-7, the V gene TRBV10-2; D possibly uses TRBD1 or TRBD2 (5 bases each). The TCR originated in a human donor in good health. The CDR3 reads CASSVSQGPYEQYF. For the CDR3, the DNA is TGCGCCAGCAGTGTCTCCCAGGGACCCTACGAGCAGTACTTC.